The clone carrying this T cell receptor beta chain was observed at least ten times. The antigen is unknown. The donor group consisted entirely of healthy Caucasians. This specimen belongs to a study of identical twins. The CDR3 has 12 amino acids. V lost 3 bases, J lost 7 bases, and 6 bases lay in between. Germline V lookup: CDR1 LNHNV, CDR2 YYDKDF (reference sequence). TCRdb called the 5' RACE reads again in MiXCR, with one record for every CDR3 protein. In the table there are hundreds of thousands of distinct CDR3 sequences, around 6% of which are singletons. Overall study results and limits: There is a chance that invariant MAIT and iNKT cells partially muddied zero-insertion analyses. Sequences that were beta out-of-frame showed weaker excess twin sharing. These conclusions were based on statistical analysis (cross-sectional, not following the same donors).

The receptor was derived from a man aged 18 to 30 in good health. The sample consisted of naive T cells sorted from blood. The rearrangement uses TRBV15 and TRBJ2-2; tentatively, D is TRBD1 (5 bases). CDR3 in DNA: TGTGCCACCAGCAGCAGGGACGGGGAGCTGTTTTTT. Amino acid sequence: CATSSRDGELFF.